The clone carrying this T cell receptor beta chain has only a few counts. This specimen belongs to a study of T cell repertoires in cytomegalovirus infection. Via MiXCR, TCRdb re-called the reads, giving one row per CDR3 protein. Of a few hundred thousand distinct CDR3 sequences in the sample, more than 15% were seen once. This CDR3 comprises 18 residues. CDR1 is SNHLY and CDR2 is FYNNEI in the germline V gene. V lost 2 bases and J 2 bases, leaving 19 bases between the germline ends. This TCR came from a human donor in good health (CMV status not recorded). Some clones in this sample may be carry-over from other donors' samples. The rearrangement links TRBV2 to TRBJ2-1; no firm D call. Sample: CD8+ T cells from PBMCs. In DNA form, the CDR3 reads TGTGCCAGCAGTGAAATGGGGTCTCGGAGTGGGGCCTACAATGAGCAGTTCTTC. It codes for CASSEMGSRSGAYNEQFF.